Listed here are 25 T cell receptor beta chains from one sample, sequenced in a study of blood T cell repertoires in COVID-19. Data came from immunoSEQ multiplex PCR; TCRdb stores just in-frame clones and leaves some out. The table records approximately 150,000 clones, approximately 84% of them present only once. Sequenced: peripheral blood. The receptor source for this set is a human donor in a cohort sampled during active COVID-19.

The V call is TRBV28, the J call TRBJ2-6; a weak D match, TRBD2 (6 bases). V dropped 6 bases and J dropped 1 base, with 25 bases sitting between them. The CDR3 loop spans 20 amino acids. Germline V gene data show CDR1 as MDHEN and CDR2 as SYDVKM. This CDR3 is CASSLDKGSGRPSGANVLTF. In nucleotides, the CDR3 is TGTGCCAGCAGCCTCGATAAAGGGTCAGGGAGGCCATCTGGGGCCAACGTCCTGACTTTC.

There are a few counts of this clone. The chain carries TRBV2 and TRBJ2-1; perhaps TRBD2 as D (5 bases). Germline lookup yields CDR1 SNHLY and CDR2 FYNNEI. The CDR3 extends over 15 amino acids. V dropped 1 base and J dropped 6 bases, with 13 bases sitting between them. The CDR3 sequence is CASSEELGGSNEQFF. In DNA, the CDR3 is TGTGCCAGCAGTGAAGAGTTAGGTGGGAGCAATGAGCAGTTCTTC. Supplemented by reference TRBV2 and TRBJ2-1, the full variable domain reads EPEVTQTPSHQVTQMGQEVILRCVPISNHLYFYWYRQILGQKVEFLVSFYNNEISEKSEIFDDQFSVERPDGSNFTLKIRSTKLEDSAMYFCASSEELGGSNEQFFGPGTRLTVL.

V is TRBV25-1 and J is TRBJ2-5, with 11 nucleotides matching TRBD2. Per the germline V gene, CDR1 is MGHDK and CDR2 is SYGVNS. J lost 2 bases, V lost 3 bases, and 5 bases had no gene match. The CDR3 spans 16 residues. CDR3 region: CASSDTSGGVQETQYF. CDR3 DNA sequence: TGTGCCAGCAGTGACACTAGCGGGGGTGTTCAAGAGACCCAGTACTTC.

This clone came up once. The chain joins TRBV6-5 to TRBJ2-7, with TRBD2 identical over 7 bases. J lost 3 bases, V lost 7 bases, and 3 bases had no gene match. The length of the CDR3 is 12 residues. Germline CDR1 MNHEY, CDR2 SVGAGI. The CDR3 region is CASMGGFYEQYV. CDR3 DNA: TGTGCCAGCATGGGGGGGTTCTACGAGCAGTACGTC.

This chain joins TRBV20-1 and TRBJ2-5, with unresolved D. Germline V gene lookup returns CDR1 DFQATT and CDR2 SNEGSKA (reference sequence). V was cut by 3 bases and J by 0 bases, with 11 bases left in between. This CDR3 spans 14 amino acids. CDR3 sequence (DNA): TGCAGTGCTAGTCTCCCCAGTAACCAAGAGACCCAGTACTTC. Translation: CSASLPSNQETQYF.

V gene TRBV21-1 combines with J gene TRBJ2-7; the tabulated D call, TRBD2, remains unverified against the DNA. TRBV21-1 is noted as a pseudogene. CDR3 length: 13 amino acids. CDR3 nucleotides: TGTGCCAGCAGCAAAGCTTGGAGGGTCGGGCAGTACGTC. It encodes CASSKAWRVGQYV.

The chain employs TRBV18 and TRBJ2-5, with no clear D. From germline, CDR1 is KGHSH and CDR2 LQKENI. The ends were cut back, 3 bases at V and 2 bases at J, with 13 bases in the middle. This CDR3 comprises 15 residues. DNA of the CDR3: TGTGCCAGCTCACCTAGCCGAAGCCAACAAGAGACCCAGTACTTC. This gives the protein CASSPSRSQQETQYF.

The CDR3 DNA follows: TGTGCCAGCAGGGAGACTAGCGGGGGGAGGTCAGATACGCAGTATTTT. It yields the protein CASRETSGGRSDTQYF. The genes are TRBV2 and TRBJ2-3; 13 bases are a match to TRBD2. CDR1 is SNHLY and CDR2 is FYNNEI in the germline V gene. CDR3 size: 16 residues. Germline trimming cut 6 bases from V and 4 bases from J; bases unmatched to any gene: 7.

The rearrangement uses TRBV13 and TRBJ2-1; possibly TRBD1 for D (6 bases). The germline V and J ends were trimmed by 3 bases and 7 bases, with 13 bases remaining between them. The germline CDR1 and CDR2 sequences are PRHDT and FYEKMQ (reference sequence). The CDR3 has 14 residues. CDR3 protein: CASSFTGIKNEQFF. The CDR3 DNA is TGTGCCAGCAGCTTTACAGGGATTAAAAATGAGCAGTTCTTC.

A remark on this clone: The junction does not match germline at one end; this may be a read error. The rearrangement uses TRBV7-7 and TRBJ2-3; perhaps TRBD2 as D (6 bases). CDR1 and CDR2 (germline): SSHAT, FNYEAQ (reference sequence). CDR3 length: 13 residues. CDR3 in DNA: TGTGCTAGCAGCTTGGGGGGTGCAGATACGCAGTATTTT. Its protein product is CASSLGGADTQYF.

The V call is TRBV7-3, the J call TRBJ2-3; weak D call: TRBD2 (5 bases). The CDR3 spans 15 residues. Germline-derived CDR1 and CDR2 are SGHTA and FQGTGA. Trimming shortened V by 5 bases and J by 2 bases, and 14 bases separated the two germline ends. The CDR3 sequence: CASSPGGLATDTQYF. The CDR3 DNA follows: TGTGCCAGCAGCCCCGGCGGGCTAGCCACAGATACGCAGTATTTT.

V is TRBV21-1 and J is TRBJ1-2. TRBV21-1 is a recognized pseudogene. The CDR3 has 16 amino acids. DNA of the CDR3: TGTGCCAGCAGCAAAATATTGGCGGGGGGCGAGTGTGGCTACACCTTC. Translated, it gives CASSKILAGGECGYTF.

J is TRBJ2-1 and V is TRBV19; 8 nucleotides align to TRBD2. V was pared by 6 bases and J by 7 bases, with 8 bases of the junction left unmatched. The V gene's germline CDR1 is LNHDA and CDR2 SQIVND (reference sequence). The CDR3 loop spans 14 amino acids. CDR3 sequence: CASSRLAFGNEQFF. The CDR3 DNA sequence: TGTGCCAGTAGCCGACTAGCGTTTGGGAATGAGCAGTTCTTC.

The CDR3 DNA sequence: TGTGCCAGCAGTGACAGGACAGCCTACAATGAGCAGTTCTTC. Protein product: CASSDRTAYNEQFF. The V call is TRBV2, the J call TRBJ2-1, with a tentative D call TRBD1 (6 bases). Per the germline V gene, CDR1 is SNHLY and CDR2 is FYNNEI. V lost 3 bases, J lost 2 bases, and 8 bases lay in between. The CDR3 has 14 amino acids.

The V call is TRBV20-1, the J call TRBJ1-5, with TRBD1 identical over 7 bases. Germline V lookup: CDR1 DFQATT, CDR2 SNEGSKA (reference sequence). V lost 3 bases, J lost 3 bases, and 2 bases stayed unmatched. There are 13 residues in the CDR3. CDR3 in amino acids: CSASGTDNQPQHF. The CDR3 nucleotides are TGCAGTGCTAGTGGGACAGACAATCAGCCCCAGCATTTT.

V usage is TRBV18 and J usage is TRBJ2-7; a weak D match, TRBD2 (6 bases). There are 14 residues in the CDR3. V lost 2 bases and J 3 bases, leaving 11 bases between the germline ends. Germline CDR1 is KGHSH and CDR2 is LQKENI. CDR3 protein: CASSPSGDGYEQYF. CDR3 nucleotides: TGTGCCAGCTCACCATCGGGGGATGGCTACGAGCAGTACTTC.

J is TRBJ1-1 and V is TRBV29-1, with 7 nucleotides matching TRBD1. J gave up 6 bases and V 4 bases, and 2 bases lay outside the gene matches. The germline gives CDR1 SQVTM, CDR2 ANQGSEA. The CDR3 is 11 amino acids. The CDR3 DNA reads as TGCAGCGTTGGCACAGGGGCTGAAGCTTTCTTT. It encodes CSVGTGAEAFF.

The chain combines TRBV7-8 with TRBJ2-4; possible D gene TRBD2, 5 bases. Germline CDR1 SGHVS, CDR2 FQNEAQ. This CDR3 is built from 15 residues. Trimming shortened V by 5 bases and J by 5 bases, and 16 bases separated the two germline ends. CDR3 sequence reads: CASSPTGVKENIQYF. The CDR3 region has the DNA TGTGCCAGCAGCCCGACCGGGGTCAAGGAAAACATTCAGTACTTC.

This sequence joins TRBV30 and TRBJ2-3, with 9 bases matching TRBD2. V lost 1 base, J lost 3 bases, and 5 bases stayed unmatched. The CDR3 is 15 amino acids. Germline V gene data show CDR1 as GTSNPN and CDR2 as SVGIG (reference sequence). CDR3 sequence: CAWSAGLASTDTQYF. As DNA, the CDR3 is TGTGCCTGGAGTGCGGGACTAGCTTCGACAGATACGCAGTATTTT.

The chain is built from TRBV11-2 and TRBJ2-1, with TRBD2 identical over 9 bases. This CDR3 comprises 16 residues. Germline CDR1 reads SGHAT; CDR2 reads FQNNGV. V dropped 3 bases and J dropped 3; count of bases not matched to a gene: 6. The CDR3 sequence: CASSLGLAASYNEQFF. The DNA of the CDR3 is TGTGCCAGCAGCTTGGGACTAGCCGCTAGCTACAATGAGCAGTTCTTC.

The genes are TRBV15 and TRBJ1-1, with a tentative D call TRBD1 (5 bases). From germline, CDR1 is LNHNV and CDR2 YYDKDF (reference sequence). The CDR3 runs 13 residues. Between the trimmed V and J ends, which lost 4 bases and 1 base, there was a span of 7 bases. The CDR3 sequence is CATSNTGNTEAFF. The CDR3 DNA reads TGTGCCACCAGCAACACAGGGAACACTGAAGCTTTCTTT.

This chain uses TRBV19 with TRBJ1-4; D ambiguous. Germline V gene sequence: CDR1 LNHDA, CDR2 SQIVND (reference sequence). V lost 5 bases to trimming and J lost 0 bases, with 10 bases between them. This CDR3 region has 15 residues. CDR3 sequence reads: CASSAERATNEKLFF. The CDR3 bases are TGTGCCAGTAGTGCCGAACGCGCAACTAATGAAAAACTGTTTTTT.

This clone has only a few counts. V and J are TRBV29-1 and TRBJ2-1; tentatively, D is TRBD1 (6 bases). The CDR3 has 12 amino acids. V lost 5 bases, J lost 6 bases, and 11 bases lay in between. The germline V gene encodes CDR1 SQVTM and CDR2 ANQGSEA. The DNA of the CDR3 is TGCAGCGTTAGTGACAGGTTCAATGAGCAGTTCTTC. It specifies CSVSDRFNEQFF.

This chain links TRBV5-1 with TRBJ2-1; 9 nucleotides line up with TRBD2. The CDR3 consists of 15 residues. Germline V gene lookup returns CDR1 SGHRS and CDR2 YFSETQ. V gave up 4 bases and J gave up 3 bases; unmatched junction bases: 5. The CDR3, as DNA: TGCGCCAGCAGCGCCGGACTAGCGAGCTACAATGAGCAGTTCTTC. It specifies CASSAGLASYNEQFF.

The chain has TRBV3-1 (or the pseudogene TRBV3-2) and TRBJ1-1, with TRBD1 matching over 7 bases. The CDR3 has 14 residues. Germline CDR1 is LGHDT and CDR2 is YNNKEL (reference sequence). J lost 1 base, V lost 1 base, and 0 bases had no gene match. CDR3 sequence: CASSQGTGNTEAFF. The CDR3 nucleotides read TGTGCCAGCAGCCAAGGGACAGGGAACACTGAAGCTTTCTTT.